This TCR beta chain was documented in a study of T cells in Graves' hyperthyroidism and ophthalmopathy. Study-level findings and limits: Before onset, by a median of around six months, the model predicted ophthalmopathy.

There are a few counts of this clonotype. Its antigen is currently unknown. V dropped 6 bases and J dropped 10 bases, with 13 bases sitting between them. CDR3 length equals 12 residues. The V gene's germline CDR1 is ENHRY and CDR2 SYGVKD. RNA transcripts served as the template for amplifying TCR beta CDR3 regions. The HTBI primer set was used in a first-round RT-PCR of the TCR CDR3. TCRdb fed the multiplex PCR reads into MiXCR, producing one record per CDR3 protein. In the table there are a few hundred thousand distinct CDR3 sequences, approximately 14% of which are singletons. Sample: blood. V usage is TRBV10-3 and J usage is TRBJ2-1; D not resolved. This TCR was sampled from a woman aged 30 to 39 with Graves' hyperthyroidism. CDR3 amino acids: CAISPQGREQFF. The DNA of the CDR3 is TGTGCCATCAGCCCACAAGGTAGGGAGCAGTTCTTC.